A selection of T cell receptor beta chains follows, all from one sample in a study of blood T cell repertoires in COVID-19. Libraries were prepared by immunoSEQ multiplex PCR; TCRdb keeps only in-frame clonotypes and omits some of them. The sample lists about 260,000 clones, 75% to 90% seen once, with 1.5% to 2% in the top ten. The sequencing input was peripheral blood. Source of these receptors: a man aged 25-45 years with active or convalescent COVID-19. CDR3s include the opening cysteine and the closing phenylalanine or tryptophan. Fields, in order: J gene, V gene, CDR3 protein.

TRBJ2-3 | TRBV5-1 | CASSLEGGLADTQYF
TRBJ2-7 | TRBV6-5 | CASSKGQRDSYEQYF
TRBJ1-1 | TRBV2 | CASSPEGALNTEAFF
TRBJ2-1 | TRBV5-1 | CASRPTSGVYNEQFF
TRBJ1-6 | TRBV5-4 | CASSPFRGSPLHF
TRBJ1-1 | TRBV9 | CASSAGTQGIPNTEAFF
TRBJ1-5 | TRBV12-3/TRBV12-4 | CASSQDGGQPQHF
TRBJ2-3 | TRBV4-1 | CASSPRLAGDTDTQYF
TRBJ2-1 | TRBV5-4 | CASSWERGGRNEQFF
TRBJ1-1 | TRBV12-3/TRBV12-4 | CASARGTEAFF
TRBJ2-7 | TRBV7-2 | CASSWGTGSNYEQYF
TRBJ1-3 | TRBV6-1 | CASSEVWGQGGNTIYF
TRBJ1-4 | TRBV5-1 | CASSLGQGWAEKLFF
TRBJ2-3 | TRBV9 | CASSVGDSMYTDTQYF
TRBJ1-1 | TRBV9 | CASSPTETQIIPGTEAFF
TRBJ2-7 | TRBV5-1 | CASSPGSGAGEQYF
TRBJ1-4 | TRBV12-2 | CASRLARKRRREKLFF
TRBJ2-1 | TRBV9 | CASSVSSGVYNEQFF
TRBJ1-1 | TRBV9 | CASSVATGGTEAFF
TRBJ1-1 | TRBV12-3/TRBV12-4 | CASSLQANTEAFF
TRBJ1-6 | TRBV27 | CASSPTENSPLHF
TRBJ1-2 | TRBV21-1 | CASIPKGASAGGYTF
TRBJ2-3 | TRBV4-2 | CASSQHLAGGTDTQYF
TRBJ2-3 | TRBV30 | CAWNQRGADTQYF
TRBJ2-3 | TRBV6-1 | CASSEDWSSGGITDTQYF
TRBJ2-7 | TRBV20-1 | CSASSGTGDEQYF
TRBJ1-5 | TRBV6-5 | CASSPDRASNQPQHF
TRBJ1-6 | TRBV7-2 | CASSFVARTGDSNSPLHF
TRBJ1-2 | TRBV6-5 | CASSYSRTTGGYTF
TRBJ2-2 | TRBV9 | CASSPGGYPGELFF
TRBJ1-6 | TRBV27 | CASSFRGWGINSPLHF
TRBJ2-7 | TRBV6-2/TRBV6-3 | CASSYENTRQVYNEQYF
TRBJ1-1 | TRBV12-3/TRBV12-4 | CASSLGDTEAFF
TRBJ2-1 | TRBV13 | CASSTSLAGEQFF
TRBJ2-1 | TRBV9 | CASSLLATNYNEQFF
TRBJ2-3 | TRBV5-1 | CASSFYSAGTDTQYF
TRBJ1-4 | TRBV2 | CASSSTGRGNEKLFF
TRBJ2-5 | TRBV6-2/TRBV6-3 | CASSRQAGRGTQYF
TRBJ2-1 | TRBV4-3 | CASSQFASGGQFF
TRBJ2-5 | TRBV3-1/TRBV3-2 | CASSQGFSDGGDETQYF
TRBJ2-1 | TRBV27 | CASSFTRDISYNEQFF
TRBJ2-7 | TRBV10-2 | CASIGASSYEQYF
TRBJ2-5 | TRBV11-2 | CASSTSGGYQETQYF
TRBJ2-1 | TRBV7-9 | CASSLGTGGGIYNEQFF
TRBJ1-1 | TRBV3-1/TRBV3-2 | CAGSPRDYTEAFF
TRBJ2-7 | TRBV4-1 | CASSSDRGYEQYF
TRBJ2-7 | TRBV4-2 | CASSQGEGALRYEQYF
TRBJ2-1 | TRBV5-4 | CASNPGRPWVAGGINEQFF
TRBJ2-3 | TRBV7-3 | CASSLTRLAGADTQYF
TRBJ2-1 | TRBV7-3 | CASSLTGTGDEQFF
TRBJ1-4 | TRBV6-5 | CARRTGLLEKLFF
TRBJ2-3 | TRBV29-1 | CSVPLGGGVGDTQYF
TRBJ1-1 | TRBV12-5 | CASAQFRDSQSSRDTEAFF
TRBJ2-3 | TRBV6-2/TRBV6-3 | CASSYPSGTSGGTTRTDTQYF
TRBJ1-2 | TRBV10-2 | CASTQRLEGNGYTF
TRBJ1-4 | TRBV6-1 | CASSEGQGFEKLFF
TRBJ2-1 | TRBV5-1 | CASSLAGLPDEQFF